This entry lists 14 T cell receptor beta chains sequenced from one sample in a study of cytomegalovirus exposure and HLA in healthy donors. PCR used 60 Vbeta primers and 13 Jbeta primers. The method was immunoSEQ multiplex PCR; TCRdb's version includes in-frame clones alone and lacks a portion of them. The sample consists of some 170,000 clones, around 78% of them appearing once. The source material was PBMCs. The receptors come from a woman between 35 and 50 years old in good health and CMV-seronegative.

V gene TRBV7-3 combines with J gene TRBJ2-3; D gene ambiguous. CDR1 is SGHTA and CDR2 is FQGTGA in the germline V gene. Trimming removed 6 bases from V and 0 bases from J, with 10 bases in between. There are 14 residues in the CDR3. CDR3 DNA: TGTGCCAGCAGTACACTGGGCAGCACAGATACGCAGTATTTT. The encoded protein is CASSTLGSTDTQYF.

The chain employs TRBV5-4 and TRBJ2-5; possible D gene TRBD2, 5 bases. Trimming took 5 bases from V and 4 from J, leaving 12 bases between them. Germline-derived CDR1 and CDR2 are SGHNT and YYREEE (reference sequence). This CDR3 contains 13 residues. The CDR3 is CASRIDEGETQYF. The CDR3 coding sequence is TGTGCCAGCAGGATCGACGAGGGAGAGACCCAGTACTTC.

The chain recombines TRBV7-2 with TRBJ2-7, with 12 bases identical to TRBD1. Germline CDR1 reads SGHTA; CDR2 reads FQGNSA. The length of the CDR3 is 16 residues. V shed 1 base, J shed 6 bases, and the junction held 7 bases outside the gene matches. This chain's CDR3 is CASSLGGQGASGEQYF. The CDR3 DNA sequence: TGTGCCAGCAGCTTAGGGGGACAGGGGGCTAGCGGCGAGCAGTACTTC.

Only one count was recorded for this clone. This chain joins TRBV30 and TRBJ2-1, with 9 bases aligning to TRBD1. Trimming removed 8 bases from V and 0 bases from J; junction bases left unmatched: 2. Germline V gene data show CDR1 as GTSNPN and CDR2 as SVGIG (reference sequence). CDR3 length: 13 amino acids. In DNA form, the CDR3 reads TGTGCCCGGGACAGGGTCTCCTACAATGAGCAGTTCTTC. It codes for CARDRVSYNEQFF.

V usage is TRBV30 and J usage is TRBJ1-4, with a tentative D call TRBD1 (6 bases). CDR1 GTSNPN and CDR2 SVGIG come from the germline V gene (reference sequence). Trimming pared 0 bases from V and 4 bases from J, leaving 12 bases between. CDR3 length: 15 amino acids. The CDR3 nucleotides are TGTGCCTGGAGTGTACTGGGGGCCTTTAATGAAAAACTGTTTTTT. Translation: CAWSVLGAFNEKLFF.

The rearrangement links TRBV5-1 to TRBJ2-1; 8 nucleotides agree with TRBD2. J lost 6 bases, V lost 10 bases, and 12 bases had no gene match. Per germline, CDR1 SGHRS and CDR2 YFSETQ. The CDR3 contains 14 residues. DNA for the CDR3: TGCGCCTCCTGTTCCACGGGAGGGAGCAATGAGCAGTTCTTC. Translating it yields CASCSTGGSNEQFF.

The sample holds one count of this clone. The chain couples TRBV19 to TRBJ2-1; the D is unclear. V was clipped by 5 bases and J by 6 bases, with 14 bases between them. CDR3 length equals 14 residues. Germline values: CDR1 LNHDA, CDR2 SQIVND (reference sequence). CDR3 coding DNA: TGTGCCAGTAGTTCCTCCCGACTTATCAATGAGCAGTTCTTC. Residues: CASSSSRLINEQFF. The full variable domain, its missing parts supplied by reference TRBV19 and TRBJ2-1, is DGGITQSPKYLFRKEGQNVTLSCEQNLNHDAMYWYRQDPGQGLRLIYYSQIVNDFQKGDIAEGYSVSREKKESFPLTVTSAQKNPTAFYLCASSSSRLINEQFFGPGTRLTVL.

This clone was seen only once. The rearrangement uses TRBV5-6 and TRBJ1-4, with 7 nucleotides matching TRBD1. CDR3 length: 13 amino acids. Germline-derived CDR1 and CDR2 are SGHDT and YYEEEE. Losses at the gene ends were 8 bases for V and 4 bases for J; bases not matched to a gene: 5. The CDR3 bases are TGTGCCAGTCAGGGGGGCCTTAATGAAAAACTGTTTTTT. Its protein product is CASQGGLNEKLFF.

CDR3 in DNA: TGCAGCGTGTCACAGGGGGCAGGGGAGACCCAGTACTTC. It translates to CSVSQGAGETQYF. V usage is TRBV29-1 and J usage is TRBJ2-5; 9 nucleotides agree with TRBD1. The CDR3 extends over 13 amino acids. V gave up 6 bases and J gave up 5 bases; unmatched junction bases: 7. Germline V gene sequence: CDR1 SQVTM, CDR2 ANQGSEA. The complete variable domain, with remaining parts taken from reference TRBV29-1 and TRBJ2-5, reads SAVISQKPSRDICQRGTSLTIQCQVDSQVTMMFWYRQQPGQSLTLIATANQGSEATYESGFVIDKFPISRPNLTFSTLTVSNMSPEDSSIYLCSVSQGAGETQYFGPGTRLLVL.

V usage is TRBV19 and J usage is TRBJ1-5; D gene uncertain. Per the germline V gene, CDR1 is LNHDA and CDR2 is SQIVND (reference sequence). V was shortened by 6 bases and J by 6 bases, with 12 bases between the two germline ends. CDR3 size: 13 residues. The CDR3 region is CASRTGLSQPQHF. CDR3 in DNA: TGTGCCAGTAGGACCGGGTTGTCTCAGCCCCAGCATTTT.

The rearrangement joins TRBV5-1 to TRBJ2-7, with TRBD2 as a possible D gene (6 bases). V lost 6 bases, J lost 5 bases, and 15 bases lay in between. CDR3 length equals 13 residues. CDR1 and CDR2 from the germline V gene are SGHRS and YFSETQ. The CDR3 protein is CASTVRRGDEQYF. As DNA, the CDR3 is TGCGCCAGCACGGTTAGGAGGGGCGACGAGCAGTACTTC.

V and J are TRBV16 and TRBJ1-1, with 9 bases lining up with TRBD1. Germline-derived CDR1 and CDR2 are KGHSY and FQNENV. V shed 6 bases, J shed 2 bases, and the junction held 7 bases outside the gene matches. The CDR3 consists of 15 residues. The CDR3 reads CASRPGTGLNTEAFF. CDR3 bases: TGTGCCAGCAGACCCGGGACAGGGCTAAACACTGAAGCTTTCTTT.

CDR3 DNA: TGTGCCAGTAGTATGGGGACAGGGAAAGTATCTGATGGCTACACCTTC. Protein product: CASSMGTGKVSDGYTF. The rearrangement joins TRBV19 to TRBJ1-2, with 9 bases identical to TRBD1. Trimming cost V 3 bases and J 6 bases; bases outside gene matches: 11. Germline CDR1 and CDR2: LNHDA and SQIVND (reference sequence). The CDR3 spans 16 residues.

The V and J genes are TRBV2 and TRBJ1-5; D not certain. CDR1 and CDR2 (germline): SNHLY, FYNNEI. V lost 4 bases and J 8 bases, leaving 9 bases between the germline ends. This CDR3 is built from 12 residues. The CDR3 loop is CASSGPGEPQHF. The CDR3 nucleotides read TGTGCCAGCAGTGGCCCCGGTGAGCCCCAGCATTTT.